The rows below give T cell receptor beta chains drawn from one sample of a study of cytomegalovirus exposure and HLA in healthy donors. Profiling relied on immunoSEQ multiplex PCR, and the TCRdb table lists in-frame clones only, not all of them. The sample holds approximately 61,000 clones, around 61% seen once. The sequencing input was PBMCs. The receptors were gathered from a woman between 50 and 59 years old in good health and CMV-seronegative. The CDR3 runs from the conserved cysteine through the conserved F or W. D genes are given only for firm matches. Clone size appears in some rows only: once, few, many, or a class for an expanded clone.

len	j_gene	abundance	d_gene	v_gene	CDR3nt	CDR3aa
12	TRBJ1-1	.	.	TRBV6-6	TGTGCCAGCAGCCCTCGGGAGCCTGAAGCTTTCTTT	CASSPREPEAFF
16	TRBJ1-2	few	TRBD1	TRBV28	TGTGCCAGCAGTTTTCCACAGGGGGCTCAACTTTATGGCTACACCTTC	CASSFPQGAQLYGYTF
15	TRBJ1-1	.	TRBD1	TRBV5-1	TGCGCCAGCAGCTTGAAGGGGGCCAGCGGCACTGAAGCTTTCTTT	CASSLKGASGTEAFF
14	TRBJ1-2	.	.	TRBV29-1	TGCAGCGGGGGGCCGGGACAACCCAACTATGGCTACACCTTC	CSGGPGQPNYGYTF
13	TRBJ1-1	.	.	TRBV18	TGTGCCAGCTCACCACTTATGCTAACTGAAGCTTTCTTT	CASSPLMLTEAFF
14	TRBJ2-7	.	.	TRBV5-1	TGCGCCAGCAGCTTGGAGGTTGGGGCTAGCGAGCAGTACTTC	CASSLEVGASEQYF
15	TRBJ2-1	few	TRBD2	TRBV5-1	TGCGCCAGCAGCTTCGGGGCGGGAGGGGGTAATGAGCAGTTCTTC	CASSFGAGGGNEQFF
16	TRBJ1-2	.	.	TRBV5-5	TGTGCCAGCAGCCAAGTCGGGTTACAGGGATCTTATGGCTACACCTTC	CASSQVGLQGSYGYTF
14	TRBJ2-7	.	.	TRBV4-1	TGCGCCAGCAGCCGCCGGACACAAACCTACGAGCAGTACTTC	CASSRRTQTYEQYF
14	TRBJ2-1	.	TRBD2	TRBV27	TGTGCCAGCAGTCTAGCGGGAGGTAACAATGAGCAGTTCTTC	CASSLAGGNNEQFF
14	TRBJ2-7	.	TRBD2	TRBV10-3	TGTGCCACCAAGGGACTAGCGGGACTCTACGAGCAGTACTTC	CATKGLAGLYEQYF
16	TRBJ2-1	few	TRBD2	TRBV28	TGTGCCAGCAGTTTAGGGACTAGCGGGCATATCCGCCAGCAGTTCTTC	CASSLGTSGHIRQQFF
16	TRBJ2-2	.	TRBD2	TRBV6-5	TGTGCCAGCAGTTACTCAGCGGGAGGGATCACCGGGGAGCTGTTTTTT	CASSYSAGGITGELFF
19	TRBJ2-3	few	TRBD1	TRBV4-2	TGTGCCAGCACCCAAGGGCTACCGGGACAGGGGTCTAGCACAGATACGCAGTATTTT	CASTQGLPGQGSSTDTQYF
13	TRBJ2-2	few	.	TRBV28	TGTGCCAGCAGGATACAGGGATCCGGGGAGCTGTTTTTT	CASRIQGSGELFF
15	TRBJ2-5	.	.	TRBV9	TGTGCCAGCAGCGCCATTGGCGGGATTGGTGAGACCCAGTACTTC	CASSAIGGIGETQYF
17	TRBJ2-2	.	.	TRBV4-3	TGCGCCAGCAGCAGGTTTAGGGGCATCAGTGACACCGGGGAGCTGTTTTTT	CASSRFRGISDTGELFF
13	TRBJ1-4	.	.	TRBV30	TGTGCCTGGGGCGGCCAGCTAAATGAAAAACTGTTTTTT	CAWGGQLNEKLFF
17	TRBJ2-1	.	TRBD1	TRBV29-1	TGCAGCGTTAACGGACACCGGGACAGGGGGCACGACAATGAGCAGTTCTTC	CSVNGHRDRGHDNEQFF
16	TRBJ2-1	.	TRBD2	TRBV5-1	TGCGCCAGCAGCGTACTACCGGGACTAAGATTCAATGAGCAGTTCTTC	CASSVLPGLRFNEQFF
13	TRBJ2-7	.	.	TRBV30	TGTGCCTGGTCGTCAGGGGCCTCCGGCGAGCAGTACTTC	CAWSSGASGEQYF
14	TRBJ2-2	few	.	TRBV7-9	TGTGCCAGCAGCTTAGACTATCACACCGGGGAGCTGTTTTTT	CASSLDYHTGELFF
15	TRBJ2-3	.	.	TRBV7-2	TGTGCCAGCAGCTTAGTTGGGGGCCGGACAGATACGCAGTATTTT	CASSLVGGRTDTQYF
16	TRBJ1-4	.	TRBD1	TRBV27	TGTGCCAGCAGTGCCCACCAGGGGGTGTTCCGGGAAAAACTGTTTTTT	CASSAHQGVFREKLFF
17	TRBJ2-2	.	TRBD2	TRBV19	TGTGCCAGTAGTATAGTAGTAGGACTAGCGGAGACCGGGGAGCTGTTTTTT	CASSIVVGLAETGELFF
14	TRBJ2-5	.	.	TRBV25-1	TGTGCCAGCAGTGAATCGAGGGTTCGCGAGACCCAGTACTTC	CASSESRVRETQYF
14	TRBJ2-2	.	.	TRBV6-6	TGTGCCAGCAGACTCGACAGGTTTACCGGGGAGCTGTTTTTT	CASRLDRFTGELFF
15	TRBJ2-3	.	TRBD2	TRBV28	TGTGCCAGTACCGGACCGGGACTAGCGGCGGATACGCAGTATTTT	CASTGPGLAADTQYF
19	TRBJ1-1	few	.	TRBV2	TGTGCCAGCAGTGAAGCGCGGGTGGACAGTTGGAGTGTGAACGCTGAAGCTTTCTTT	CASSEARVDSWSVNAEAFF
16	TRBJ1-2	.	.	TRBV6-5	TGTGCCAGCAGTTACGCGGCAGGGGTTACTAACTATGGCTACACCTTC	CASSYAAGVTNYGYTF
13	TRBJ2-1	few	.	TRBV5-4	TGTGCCAGCAGCCCTGAGCGCTACAATGAGCAGTTCTTC	CASSPERYNEQFF
15	TRBJ2-7	.	TRBD2	TRBV6-6	TGTGCCAGCAGTTCGACTAGCGGGGGGTGGGGCGAGCAGTACTTC	CASSSTSGGWGEQYF
14	TRBJ2-7	.	.	TRBV27	TGTGCCAGCAGAAGACAGCACCATCCCTACGAGCAGTACTTC	CASRRQHHPYEQYF
15	TRBJ1-1	.	TRBD1	TRBV13	TGTGCCAGCAGCTTCCAGAGACAGGGTTACACTGAGGCTTTCTTT	CASSFQRQGYTEAFF
17	TRBJ1-5	few	TRBD1	TRBV19	TGTGCCAGTGGCCCGAATGGACAGGCTTATAGCAATCAGCCCCAGCATTTT	CASGPNGQAYSNQPQHF
15	TRBJ2-7	.	TRBD1	TRBV5-1	TGCGCCAGCAGCTTCGCCCCGGGACAGACCTACGAGCAGTACTTC	CASSFAPGQTYEQYF
15	TRBJ2-3	.	TRBD1	TRBV9	TGTGCCAGCACTGGACAGGGGGCCACCGCAGATACGCAGTATTTT	CASTGQGATADTQYF
15	TRBJ2-1	.	.	TRBV13	TGTGCCAGCAGCCATACCGCGGGTAACAACAATGAGCAGTTCTTC	CASSHTAGNNNEQFF
13	TRBJ1-2	.	.	TRBV7-2	TGTGCCAGCAGCTTAGGTTCAGGCTATGGCTACACCTTC	CASSLGSGYGYTF
16	TRBJ1-1	few	TRBD1	TRBV18	TGTGCCAGCTCACTCCACGCAGGGGGCCAAAACACTGAAGCTTTCTTT	CASSLHAGGQNTEAFF
14	TRBJ1-4	few	.	TRBV5-4	TGTGCCAGCAGCTCAGGACAGATTAATGAAAAACTGTTTTTT	CASSSGQINEKLFF
17	TRBJ2-2	.	TRBD2	TRBV12-5	TGTGCTAGTGGGCGCACTAGCGGGGGGGCCGGCACCGGGGAGCTGTTTTTT	CASGRTSGGAGTGELFF
16	TRBJ2-7	few	.	TRBV7-8	TGTGCCAGCAGCTTAGCGAAAACGGGAGTGGCCTACGAGCAGTACTTC	CASSLAKTGVAYEQYF
14	TRBJ1-1	.	.	TRBV5-4	TGTGCCAGCAGCCGTCAGAACACGAACACTGAAGCTTTCTTT	CASSRQNTNTEAFF
21	TRBJ1-1	.	TRBD1	TRBV5-1	TGCGCCAGCAGCTTGGGGGGTTCGGGACAGGGGCTGAAATGGATGAACACTGAAGCTTTCTTT	CASSLGGSGQGLKWMNTEAFF
14	TRBJ1-2	few	.	TRBV10-3	TGTGCCATCAATTCCCCCCCCACAAACTATGGCTACACCTTC	CAINSPPTNYGYTF
16	TRBJ1-6	.	.	TRBV4-3	TGCGCCAGCAGCCAAGATAGGGGTTGGGTACATTCACCCCTCCACTTT	CASSQDRGWVHSPLHF
15	TRBJ2-7	.	.	TRBV28	TGTGCCAGCAGTTCTCGGGTAGTTAGCGCCTACGAGCAGTACTTC	CASSSRVVSAYEQYF
17	TRBJ2-7	.	TRBD2	TRBV4-3	TGCGCCAGCAGCCCAGAAACTAGCGGGTTCCATCAAAACGAGCAGTACTTC	CASSPETSGFHQNEQYF
14	TRBJ2-3	.	TRBD1	TRBV29-1	TGCAGCGTTGAAGGGGGACAGGGCACAGATACGCAGTATTTT	CSVEGGQGTDTQYF
14	TRBJ1-3	.	.	TRBV18	TGTGCCAGCTCACCTCAGGGTGCTGGAAACACCATATATTTT	CASSPQGAGNTIYF